The 3 T cell receptor beta chains below were found in one sample sequenced in a study of blood T cell repertoires in COVID-19. Assay used: immunoSEQ multiplex PCR; TCRdb lists only in-frame clones, some missing. The table lists roughly 200,000 clones, about four fifths of them singletons. Sequenced sample: peripheral blood. The receptors originated from a man aged 35-49 years with active or convalescent COVID-19.

V gene TRBV7-2 combines with J gene TRBJ2-7; 10 bases map to TRBD2. Trimming cost V 2 bases and J 3 bases; bases outside gene matches: 7. CDR3 length: 16 amino acids. Germline CDR1 and CDR2: SGHTA and FQGNSA. In DNA, the CDR3 is TGTGCCAGCAGCTTAAATTTGCTAGCGGGAGTCTACGAGCAGTACTTC. The encoded protein is CASSLNLLAGVYEQYF.

The chain joins TRBV24-1 to TRBJ1-5, with 7 positions matching TRBD1. The CDR3 contains 14 residues. Germline lookup yields CDR1 KGHDR and CDR2 SFDVKD. V was clipped by 7 bases and J by 4 bases; unmatched bases: 6. As DNA, the CDR3 is TGTGCCACCAGCCAGACAGGGTTGAATCAGCCCCAGCATTTT. This gives the protein CATSQTGLNQPQHF.

The chain uses TRBV4-1 and TRBJ1-1; D is unresolved. Germline V lookup: CDR1 MGHRA, CDR2 YSYEKL. V gave up 3 bases and J gave up 4 bases, with 9 bases separating them. The CDR3 covers 13 residues. The CDR3 sequence: CASSQETPTEAFF. The CDR3 DNA follows: TGCGCCAGCAGCCAGGAGACCCCCACTGAAGCTTTCTTT.